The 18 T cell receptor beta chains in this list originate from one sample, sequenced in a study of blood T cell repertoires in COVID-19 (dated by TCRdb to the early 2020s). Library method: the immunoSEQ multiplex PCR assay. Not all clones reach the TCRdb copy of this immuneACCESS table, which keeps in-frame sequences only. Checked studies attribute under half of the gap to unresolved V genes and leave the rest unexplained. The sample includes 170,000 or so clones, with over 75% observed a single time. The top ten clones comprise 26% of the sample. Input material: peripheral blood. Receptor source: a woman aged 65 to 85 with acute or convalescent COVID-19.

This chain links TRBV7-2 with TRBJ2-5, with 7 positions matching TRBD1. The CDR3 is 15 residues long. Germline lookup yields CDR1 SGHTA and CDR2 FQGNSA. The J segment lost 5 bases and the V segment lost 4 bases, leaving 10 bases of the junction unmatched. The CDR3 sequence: CASSWQTGSRETQYF. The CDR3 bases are TGTGCCAGCAGCTGGCAGACAGGGAGTCGGGAGACCCAGTACTTC.

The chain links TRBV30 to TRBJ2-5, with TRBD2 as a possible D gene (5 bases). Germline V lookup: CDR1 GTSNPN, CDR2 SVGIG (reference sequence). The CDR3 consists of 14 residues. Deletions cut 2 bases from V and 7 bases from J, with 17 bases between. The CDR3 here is CAWSPAAAGRTQYF. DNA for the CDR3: TGTGCCTGGAGTCCGGCGGCGGCTGGGAGGACCCAGTACTTC.

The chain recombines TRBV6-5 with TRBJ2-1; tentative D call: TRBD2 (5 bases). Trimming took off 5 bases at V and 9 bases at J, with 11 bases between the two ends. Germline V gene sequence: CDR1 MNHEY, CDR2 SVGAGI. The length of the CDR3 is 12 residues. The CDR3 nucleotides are TGTGCCAGCAGTACCCGCGCGGGTGAGCAGTTCTTC. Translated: CASSTRAGEQFF.

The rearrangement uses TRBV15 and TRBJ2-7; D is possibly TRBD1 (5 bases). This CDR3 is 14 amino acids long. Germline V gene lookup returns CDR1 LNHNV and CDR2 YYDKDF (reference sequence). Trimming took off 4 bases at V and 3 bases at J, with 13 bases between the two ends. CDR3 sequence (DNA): TGTGCCACCAGCAAAACCGCCACAGGCTACGAGCAGTACTTC. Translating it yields CATSKTATGYEQYF.

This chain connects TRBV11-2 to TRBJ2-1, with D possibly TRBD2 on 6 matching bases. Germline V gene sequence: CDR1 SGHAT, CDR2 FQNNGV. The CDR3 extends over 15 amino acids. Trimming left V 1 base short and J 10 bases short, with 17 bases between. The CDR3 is CASSLGPGVAGEQFF. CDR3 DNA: TGTGCCAGCAGCTTAGGTCCGGGAGTTGCGGGAGAGCAGTTCTTC.

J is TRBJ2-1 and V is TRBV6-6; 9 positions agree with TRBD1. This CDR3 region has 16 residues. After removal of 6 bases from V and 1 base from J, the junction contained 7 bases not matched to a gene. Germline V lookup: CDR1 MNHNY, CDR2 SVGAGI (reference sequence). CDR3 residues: CASRLQGAGSYNEQFF. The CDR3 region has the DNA TGTGCCAGCAGACTACAGGGGGCTGGATCCTACAATGAGCAGTTCTTC.

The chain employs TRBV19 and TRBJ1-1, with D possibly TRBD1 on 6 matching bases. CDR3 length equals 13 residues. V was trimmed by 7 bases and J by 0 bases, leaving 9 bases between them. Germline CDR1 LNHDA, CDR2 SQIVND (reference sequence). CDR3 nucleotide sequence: TGTGCCAGTAAAGGACAGTTGAACACTGAAGCTTTCTTT. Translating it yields CASKGQLNTEAFF. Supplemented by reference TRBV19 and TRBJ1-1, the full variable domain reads DGGITQSPKYLFRKEGQNVTLSCEQNLNHDAMYWYRQDPGQGLRLIYYSQIVNDFQKGDIAEGYSVSREKKESFPLTVTSAQKNPTAFYLCASKGQLNTEAFFGQGTRLTVV.

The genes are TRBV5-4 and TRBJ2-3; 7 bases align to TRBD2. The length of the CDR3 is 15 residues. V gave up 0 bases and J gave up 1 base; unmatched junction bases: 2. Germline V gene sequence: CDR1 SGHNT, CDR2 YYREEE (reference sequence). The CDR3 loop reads CASSLGSGGTDTQYF. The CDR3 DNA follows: TGTGCCAGCAGCTTGGGGAGCGGGGGCACAGATACGCAGTATTTT. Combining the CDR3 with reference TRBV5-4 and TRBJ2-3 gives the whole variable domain ETGVTQSPTHLIKTRGQQVTLRCSSQSGHNTVSWYQQALGQGPQFIFQYYREEENGRGNFPPRFSGLQFPNYSSELNVNALELDDSALYLCASSLGSGGTDTQYFGPGTRLTVL.

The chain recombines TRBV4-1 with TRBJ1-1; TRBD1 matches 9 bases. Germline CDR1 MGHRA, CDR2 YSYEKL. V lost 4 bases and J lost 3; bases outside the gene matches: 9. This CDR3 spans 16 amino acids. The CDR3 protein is CASSPPGQGYYTEAFF. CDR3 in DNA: TGCGCCAGCAGCCCGCCGGGACAGGGATATTACACTGAAGCTTTCTTT.

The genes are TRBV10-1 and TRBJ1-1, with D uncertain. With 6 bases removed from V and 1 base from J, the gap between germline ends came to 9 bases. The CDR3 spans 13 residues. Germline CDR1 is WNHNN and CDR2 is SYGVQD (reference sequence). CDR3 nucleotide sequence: TGCGCCAGCAGAGACACACCGAACACTGAAGCTTTCTTT. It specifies CASRDTPNTEAFF.

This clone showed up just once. The CDR3 reads CASSLGGLGYNEQFF. CDR3 bases: TGCGCCAGCAGCTTGGGAGGGTTAGGGTACAATGAGCAGTTCTTC. The genes are TRBV5-1 and TRBJ2-1; tentative D call: TRBD2 (5 bases). Germline V gene sequence: CDR1 SGHRS, CDR2 YFSETQ. The CDR3 has 15 residues. The germline V and J ends were trimmed by 0 bases and 4 bases, with 11 bases remaining between them.

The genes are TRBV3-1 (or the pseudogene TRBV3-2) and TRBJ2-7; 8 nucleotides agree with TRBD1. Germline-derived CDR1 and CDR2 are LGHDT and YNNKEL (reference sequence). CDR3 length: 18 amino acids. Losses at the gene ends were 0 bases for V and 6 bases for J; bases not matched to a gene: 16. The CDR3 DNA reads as TGTGCCAGCAGCCAAGAAGGAAAGGTCGACAGGGGCTGGCGCGAGCAGTACTTC. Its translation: CASSQEGKVDRGWREQYF.

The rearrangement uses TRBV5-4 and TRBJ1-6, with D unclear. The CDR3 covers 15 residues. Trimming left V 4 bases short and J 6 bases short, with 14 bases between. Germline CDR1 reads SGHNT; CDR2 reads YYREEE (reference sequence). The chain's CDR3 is CASSVGRVGNSPLHF. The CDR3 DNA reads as TGTGCCAGCAGCGTAGGGCGGGTTGGTAATTCACCCCTCCACTTT. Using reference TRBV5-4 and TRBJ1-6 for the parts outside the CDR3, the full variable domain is ETGVTQSPTHLIKTRGQQVTLRCSSQSGHNTVSWYQQALGQGPQFIFQYYREEENGRGNFPPRFSGLQFPNYSSELNVNALELDDSALYLCASSVGRVGNSPLHFGNGTRLTVT.

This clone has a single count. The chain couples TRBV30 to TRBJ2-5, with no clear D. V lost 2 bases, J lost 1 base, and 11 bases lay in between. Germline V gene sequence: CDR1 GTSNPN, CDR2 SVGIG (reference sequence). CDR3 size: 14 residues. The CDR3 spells CAWSRQSFQETQYF. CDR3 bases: TGTGCCTGGAGTCGACAATCCTTCCAAGAGACCCAGTACTTC.

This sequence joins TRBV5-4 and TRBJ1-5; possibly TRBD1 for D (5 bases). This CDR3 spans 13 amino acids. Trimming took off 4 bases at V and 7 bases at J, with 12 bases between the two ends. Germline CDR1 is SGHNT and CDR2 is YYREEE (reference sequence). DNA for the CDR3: TGTGCCAGCAGCATGGGGACTGAGCAGCCCCAGCATTTT. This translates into CASSMGTEQPQHF.

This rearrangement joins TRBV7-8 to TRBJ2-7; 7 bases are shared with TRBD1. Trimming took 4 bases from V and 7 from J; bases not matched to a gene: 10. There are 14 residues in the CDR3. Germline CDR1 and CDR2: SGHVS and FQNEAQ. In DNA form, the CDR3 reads TGTGCCAGCAGCTCCGAGACAGGGTACAAAGAGCAGTACTTC. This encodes CASSSETGYKEQYF.

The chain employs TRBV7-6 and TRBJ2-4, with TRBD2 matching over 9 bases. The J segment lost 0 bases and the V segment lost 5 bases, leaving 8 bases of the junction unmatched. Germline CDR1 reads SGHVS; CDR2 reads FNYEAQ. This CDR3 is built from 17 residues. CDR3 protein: CASSHAGREGAKNIQYF. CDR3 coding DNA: TGTGCCAGCAGCCATGCCGGGCGGGAGGGAGCCAAAAACATTCAGTACTTC.

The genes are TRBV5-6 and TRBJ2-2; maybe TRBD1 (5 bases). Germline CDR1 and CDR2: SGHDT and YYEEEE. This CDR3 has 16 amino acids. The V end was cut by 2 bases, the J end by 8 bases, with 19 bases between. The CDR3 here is CASSFQVQGASGELFF. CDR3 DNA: TGTGCCAGCAGCTTTCAAGTCCAGGGCGCGTCGGGGGAGCTGTTTTTT.